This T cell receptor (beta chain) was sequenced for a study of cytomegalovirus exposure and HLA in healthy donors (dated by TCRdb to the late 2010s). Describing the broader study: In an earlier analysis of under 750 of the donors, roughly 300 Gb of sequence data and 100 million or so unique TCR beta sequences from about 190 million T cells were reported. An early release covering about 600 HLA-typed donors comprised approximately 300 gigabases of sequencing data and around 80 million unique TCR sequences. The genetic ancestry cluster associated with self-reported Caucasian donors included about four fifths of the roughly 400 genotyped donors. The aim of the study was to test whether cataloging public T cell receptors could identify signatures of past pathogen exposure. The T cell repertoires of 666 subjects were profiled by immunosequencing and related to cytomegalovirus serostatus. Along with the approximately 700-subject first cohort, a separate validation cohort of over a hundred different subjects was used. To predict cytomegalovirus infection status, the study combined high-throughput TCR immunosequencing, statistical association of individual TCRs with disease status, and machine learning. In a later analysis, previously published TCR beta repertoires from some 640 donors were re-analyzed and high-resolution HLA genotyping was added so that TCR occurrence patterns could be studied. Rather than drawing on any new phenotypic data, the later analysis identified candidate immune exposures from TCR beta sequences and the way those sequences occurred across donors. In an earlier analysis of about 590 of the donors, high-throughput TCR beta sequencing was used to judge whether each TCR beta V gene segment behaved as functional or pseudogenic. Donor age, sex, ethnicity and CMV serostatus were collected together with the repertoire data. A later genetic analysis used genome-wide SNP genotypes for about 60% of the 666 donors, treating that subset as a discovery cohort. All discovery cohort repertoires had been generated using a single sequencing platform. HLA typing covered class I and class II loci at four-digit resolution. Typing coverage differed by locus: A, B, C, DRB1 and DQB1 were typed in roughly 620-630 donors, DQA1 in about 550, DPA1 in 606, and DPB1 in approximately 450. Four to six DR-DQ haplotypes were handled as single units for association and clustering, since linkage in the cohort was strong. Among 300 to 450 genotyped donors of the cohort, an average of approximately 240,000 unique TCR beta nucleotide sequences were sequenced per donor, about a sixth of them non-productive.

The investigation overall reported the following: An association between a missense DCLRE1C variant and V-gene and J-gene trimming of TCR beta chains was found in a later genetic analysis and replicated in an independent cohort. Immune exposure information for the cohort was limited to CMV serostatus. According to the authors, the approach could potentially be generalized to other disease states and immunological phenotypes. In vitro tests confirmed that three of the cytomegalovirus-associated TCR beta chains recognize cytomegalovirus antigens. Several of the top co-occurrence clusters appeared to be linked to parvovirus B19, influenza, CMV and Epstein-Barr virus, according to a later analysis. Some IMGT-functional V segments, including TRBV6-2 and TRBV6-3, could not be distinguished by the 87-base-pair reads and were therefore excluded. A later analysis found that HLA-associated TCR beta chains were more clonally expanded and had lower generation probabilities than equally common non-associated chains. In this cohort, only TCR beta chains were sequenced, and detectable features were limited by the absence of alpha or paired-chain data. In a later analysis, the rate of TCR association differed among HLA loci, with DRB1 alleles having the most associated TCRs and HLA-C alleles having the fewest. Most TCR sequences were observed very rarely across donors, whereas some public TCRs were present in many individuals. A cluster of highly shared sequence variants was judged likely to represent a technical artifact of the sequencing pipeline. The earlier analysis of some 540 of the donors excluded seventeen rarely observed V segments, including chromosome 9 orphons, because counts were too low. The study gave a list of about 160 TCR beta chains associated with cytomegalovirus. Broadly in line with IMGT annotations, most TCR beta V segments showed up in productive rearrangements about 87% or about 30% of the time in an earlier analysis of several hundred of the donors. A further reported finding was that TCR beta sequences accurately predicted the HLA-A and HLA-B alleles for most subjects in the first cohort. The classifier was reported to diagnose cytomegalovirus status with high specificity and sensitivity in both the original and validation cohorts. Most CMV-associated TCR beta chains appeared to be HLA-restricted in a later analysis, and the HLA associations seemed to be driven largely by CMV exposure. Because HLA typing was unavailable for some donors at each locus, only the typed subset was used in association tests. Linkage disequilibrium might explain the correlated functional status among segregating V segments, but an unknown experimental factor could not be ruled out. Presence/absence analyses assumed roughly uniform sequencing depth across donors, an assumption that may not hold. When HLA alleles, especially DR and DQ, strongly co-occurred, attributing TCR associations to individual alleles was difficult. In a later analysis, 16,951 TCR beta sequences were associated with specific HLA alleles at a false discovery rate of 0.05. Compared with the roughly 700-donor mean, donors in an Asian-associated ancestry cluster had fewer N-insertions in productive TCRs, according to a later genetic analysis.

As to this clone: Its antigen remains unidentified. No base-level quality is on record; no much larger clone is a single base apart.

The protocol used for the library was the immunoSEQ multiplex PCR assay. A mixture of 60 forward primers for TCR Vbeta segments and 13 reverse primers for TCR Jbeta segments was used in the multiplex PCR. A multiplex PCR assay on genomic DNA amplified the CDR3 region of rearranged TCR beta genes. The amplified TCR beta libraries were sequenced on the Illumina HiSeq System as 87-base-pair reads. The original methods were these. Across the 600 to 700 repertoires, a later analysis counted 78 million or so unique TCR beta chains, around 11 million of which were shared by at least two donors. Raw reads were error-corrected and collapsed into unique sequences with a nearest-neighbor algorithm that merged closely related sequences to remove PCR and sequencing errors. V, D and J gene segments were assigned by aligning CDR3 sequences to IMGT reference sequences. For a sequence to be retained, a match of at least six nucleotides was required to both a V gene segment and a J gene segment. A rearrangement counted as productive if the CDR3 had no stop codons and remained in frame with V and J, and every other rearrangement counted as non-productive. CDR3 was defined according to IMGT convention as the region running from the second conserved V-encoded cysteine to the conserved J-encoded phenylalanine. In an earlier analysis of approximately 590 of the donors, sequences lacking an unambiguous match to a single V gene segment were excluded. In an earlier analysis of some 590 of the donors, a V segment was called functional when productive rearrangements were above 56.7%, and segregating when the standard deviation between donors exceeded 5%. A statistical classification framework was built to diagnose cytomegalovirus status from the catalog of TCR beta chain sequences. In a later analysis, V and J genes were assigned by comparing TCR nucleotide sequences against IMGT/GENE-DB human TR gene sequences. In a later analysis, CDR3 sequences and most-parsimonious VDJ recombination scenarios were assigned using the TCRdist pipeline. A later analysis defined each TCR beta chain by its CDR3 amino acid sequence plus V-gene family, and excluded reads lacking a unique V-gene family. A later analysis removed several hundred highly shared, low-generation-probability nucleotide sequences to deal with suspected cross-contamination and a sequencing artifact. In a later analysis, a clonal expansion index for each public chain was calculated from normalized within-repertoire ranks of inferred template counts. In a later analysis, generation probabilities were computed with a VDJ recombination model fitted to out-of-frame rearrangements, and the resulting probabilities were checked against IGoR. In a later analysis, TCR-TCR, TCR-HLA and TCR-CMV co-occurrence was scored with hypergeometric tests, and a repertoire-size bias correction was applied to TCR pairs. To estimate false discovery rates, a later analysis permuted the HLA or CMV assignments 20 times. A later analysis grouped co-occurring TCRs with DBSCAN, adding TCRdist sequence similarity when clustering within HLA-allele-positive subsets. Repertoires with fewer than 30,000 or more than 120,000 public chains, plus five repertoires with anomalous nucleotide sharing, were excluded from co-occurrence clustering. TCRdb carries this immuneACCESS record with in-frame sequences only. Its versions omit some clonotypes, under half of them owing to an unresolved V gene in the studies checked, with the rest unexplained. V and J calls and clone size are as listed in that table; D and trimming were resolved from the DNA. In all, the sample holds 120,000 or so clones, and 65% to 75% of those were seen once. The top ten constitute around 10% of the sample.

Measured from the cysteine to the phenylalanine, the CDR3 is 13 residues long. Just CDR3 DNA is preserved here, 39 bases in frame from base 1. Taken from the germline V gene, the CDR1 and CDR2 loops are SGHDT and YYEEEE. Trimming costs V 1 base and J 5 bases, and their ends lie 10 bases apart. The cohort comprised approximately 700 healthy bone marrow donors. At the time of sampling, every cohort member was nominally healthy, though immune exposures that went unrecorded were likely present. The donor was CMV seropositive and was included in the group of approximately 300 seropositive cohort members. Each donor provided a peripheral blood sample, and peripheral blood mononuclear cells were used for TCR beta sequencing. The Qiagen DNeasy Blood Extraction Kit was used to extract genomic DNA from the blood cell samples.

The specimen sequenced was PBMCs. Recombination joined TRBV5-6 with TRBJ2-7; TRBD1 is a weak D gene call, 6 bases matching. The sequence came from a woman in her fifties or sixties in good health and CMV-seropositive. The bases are TGTGCCAGCAGCTTGCCGGCAGGGGACGAGCAGTACTTC. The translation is CASSLPAGDEQYF.